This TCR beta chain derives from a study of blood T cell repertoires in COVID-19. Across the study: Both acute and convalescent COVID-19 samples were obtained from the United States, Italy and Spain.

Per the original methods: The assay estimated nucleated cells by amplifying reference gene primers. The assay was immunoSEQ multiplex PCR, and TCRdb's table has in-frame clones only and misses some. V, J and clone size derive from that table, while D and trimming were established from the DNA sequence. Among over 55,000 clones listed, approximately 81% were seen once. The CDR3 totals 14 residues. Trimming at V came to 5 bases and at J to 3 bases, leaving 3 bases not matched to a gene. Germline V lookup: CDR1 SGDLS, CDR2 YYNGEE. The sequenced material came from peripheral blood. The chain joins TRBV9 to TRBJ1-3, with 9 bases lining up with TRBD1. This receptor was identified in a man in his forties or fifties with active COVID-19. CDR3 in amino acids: CASRGQGNGNTIYF. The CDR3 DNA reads TGTGCCAGCAGGGGACAGGGAAATGGAAACACCATATATTTT.